This paragraph covers one TCR beta chain sequence. This clone appeared a few times. Its target antigen remains unknown. There are no base qualities to consult, and no much larger clone falls within one base. This sample is part of a study of T cell responses to AZD1222 COVID-19 vaccine (dated by TCRdb to 2020 to 2022). Background on the whole study: A total of just over 230 trial participants underwent TCR sequencing, of whom some 210 received two doses of AZD1222 and 26 received two doses of the MenACWY control vaccine. Enrollment into the trials was organized by age into subgroups of 18-55, 56-69 and 70-plus years, and those subgroups contained roughly 150, 30 and 60 TCR-sequenced participants, respectively. What the authors observed across the whole study: Because no day 14 peak-response samples were available, repertoires were characterized only after the peak T cell response. CD4 TCRs associated with the vaccine covered the entire spike protein, and the dominant responses were in regions 160-218 and 743-854. Reportedly, close to half of the unique spike-specific TCRs recognized epitopes lying outside the regions that are mutated in the B.1.351 and B.1.1.7 variants. After two AZD1222 doses, spike-specific TCR breadth and depth were significantly higher than at day 0 and than in MenACWY recipients. Only a handful of AZD1222 recipients were SARS-CoV-2 seropositive at baseline, limiting conclusions about previously exposed vaccinees. Most participants were white British and females outnumbered males, and the authors suggested that clonal diversity may have been underestimated. In the small 56-69-year group, the increase in depth fell short of significance, most likely because of low power.

The CDR3 regions of human TCRbeta chains were analyzed by immunosequencing. Per the authors' processing: TCRs in the repertoires were matched against a reference library of SARS-CoV-2-specific TCRs that had been generated with the MIRA antigen-specificity platform. Breadth meant the fraction of unique TCRs that were SARS-CoV-2-associated, whereas depth meant the fraction of total T cells that were SARS-CoV-2-associated. Using the MIRA data, each spike-specific TCR was assigned both to the spike region to which the TCR was reactive and to a CD4 or CD8 class. Log10-transformed breadth and depth values were compared by one-way ANOVA with Sidak's multiple comparisons tests. Entries here come from immuneACCESS through TCRdb and include only in-frame sequences with V and J called. Some clones fail to appear in such tables; in the studies checked, an unresolved V gene covers under half of the shortfall, and the cause of the remainder is unknown. D and trimming come from the DNA, and the V and J calls and clone size come from that table. In this sample the table shows roughly 120,000 clones, roughly 90% of which occur a single time. Of the sample, about 16% falls within the top ten clones.

V loses 5 bases at its end and J loses 5 bases; junction bases beyond the gene matches: 11. Looking up the germline V gene yields CDR1 SGHTA and CDR2 FQGNSA. Counted from cysteine to phenylalanine, this CDR3 has 15 amino acids. The kept DNA is CDR3 alone, 45 bases in frame from the first base. The sample's time point, from its label and the paper: about 28 days (+/-7) after the second vaccine dose. Because spike-specific TCR depth and breadth did not differ between the two schedules, AZD1222 recipients who got a second dose at roughly 4 weeks were pooled with those who got a second dose at roughly 12 weeks. The vaccinee samples were drawn from two UK trials, COV001 and COV002, one of which was a single-blind randomized controlled phase 2/3 trial testing AZD1222 (ChAdOx1 nCoV-19) in healthy adults. Trial participant PBMC samples were collected at day 0 and day 28 after the second dose for TCRbeta chain sequencing.

This TCR was recovered from an adult who received the AZD1222 COVID-19 vaccine. The chain employs TRBV7-2 and TRBJ1-1; 7 nucleotides in the junction match TRBD1. The source was peripheral blood, collected 28 days after the second AZD1222 dose. CDR3 protein: CASSLQTGYSTEAFF. The DNA is as follows: TGTGCCAGCAGCCTCCAGACAGGGTATAGTACTGAAGCTTTCTTT.